The T cell receptor (beta chain) described here comes from a study of T cell responses to AZD1222 COVID-19 vaccine. The CDR3 has 16 residues. Germline CDR1 reads LNHDA; CDR2 reads SQIVND (reference sequence). With V trimmed by 3 bases and J by 6 bases, 10 bases remained unmatched. The data were produced by immunoSEQ multiplex PCR, yet TCRdb's version contains in-frame clones alone and is incomplete. The sample holds about 110,000 clones, 92% seen once. Study results and caveats: Clonal diversity was possibly underestimated, and the donors were mostly white British, with more females. Spike-specific TCR repertoires showed rising breadth and depth after two AZD1222 doses. Reportedly, nearly half the spike-specific TCRs target unmutated variant regions. No day 14 peak samples; only post-peak repertoires were characterized.

A word on this clone: Its antigen remains unknown.

The receptor's source is an adult in good health. This specimen was peripheral blood, taken on day 0 of AZD1222 vaccination. V usage is TRBV19 and J usage is TRBJ2-1; 8 positions agree with TRBD1. The CDR3, as DNA: TGTGCCAGTAGTATTTCAGGGGGCTGGGGTTTCAATGAGCAGTTCTTC. It translates to CASSISGGWGFNEQFF.